The 32 T cell receptor beta chains given below trace back to one sample, sequenced in a study of T cell responses to AZD1222 COVID-19 vaccine. Clones were sequenced by immunoSEQ multiplex PCR, and TCRdb holds only the in-frame ones, with some missing. Of about 150,000 clones detected, around 87% appear once; the ten largest clones hold roughly 10%. The starting material was peripheral blood, obtained 28 days after the second AZD1222 dose. The receptors derive from an adult who received the AZD1222 COVID-19 vaccine.

V and J are TRBV4-3 and TRBJ1-5; D may be TRBD1 (5 bases). Between the trimmed V and J ends, which lost 0 bases and 7 bases, there was a span of 16 bases. Germline loops: CDR1 LGHNA, CDR2 YSLEER. This CDR3 is built from 16 residues. The CDR3 reads CASSQDYGGSGQPQHF. The CDR3 DNA reads as TGCGCCAGCAGCCAAGATTACGGGGGATCGGGGCAGCCCCAGCATTTT.

The gene calls are TRBV5-6 and TRBJ1-4; D is ambiguous. The V end lost 4 bases, the J end lost 6 bases, and 16 bases lay between the germline ends. The germline V gene encodes CDR1 SGHDT and CDR2 YYEEEE. This CDR3 is 15 amino acids long. The CDR3, as DNA: TGTGCCAGCAGCCCGACGGGCAGATTGCATGAAAAACTGTTTTTT. This codes for CASSPTGRLHEKLFF.

This chain joins TRBV2 and TRBJ1-2; D gene uncertain. This CDR3 region has 14 residues. Trimming took 6 bases from V and 1 from J, leaving 12 bases between them. Germline CDR1 and CDR2: SNHLY and FYNNEI. CDR3 sequence: CASRGRVGNYGYTF. CDR3 nucleotide sequence: TGTGCCAGCAGGGGGAGAGTCGGTAACTATGGCTACACCTTC.

This rearrangement joins TRBV7-9 to TRBJ2-3; 11 bases are shared with TRBD2. With 7 bases clipped from V and 1 base from J, the junction kept 7 bases outside the gene matches. Germline V gives CDR1 SEHNR, CDR2 FQNEAQ (reference sequence). CDR3 length equals 16 residues. The DNA of the CDR3 is TGTGCCAGCACCCATAGCGGGAGGGGAGGCACAGATACGCAGTATTTT. It encodes CASTHSGRGGTDTQYF.

The chain couples TRBV28 to TRBJ2-7, with 15 bases matching TRBD2. J gave up 0 bases and V 3 bases, and 12 bases lay outside the gene matches. The germline gives CDR1 MDHEN, CDR2 SYDVKM. The CDR3 runs 20 residues. The CDR3 sequence: CASSFNQWGLAGGSSYEQYF. The CDR3 DNA reads TGTGCCAGCAGTTTCAACCAGTGGGGACTAGCGGGAGGTTCCTCCTACGAGCAGTACTTC. Based on the CDR3 plus reference TRBV28 and TRBJ2-7, the full variable domain is DVKVTQSSRYLVKRTGEKVFLECVQDMDHENMFWYRQDPGLGLRLIYFSYDVKMKEKGDIPEGYSVSREKKERFSLILESASTNQTSMYLCASSFNQWGLAGGSSYEQYFGPGTRLTVT.

The rearrangement joins TRBV28 to TRBJ2-1; 8 positions agree with TRBD1. Germline CDR1 is MDHEN and CDR2 is SYDVKM. The CDR3 length is 14 residues. With 7 bases clipped from V and 3 bases from J, the junction kept 5 bases outside the gene matches. CDR3 region: CASTTTGVYNEQFF. The CDR3 region has the DNA TGTGCCAGCACTACGACAGGGGTCTACAATGAGCAGTTCTTC.

The chain carries TRBV24-1 and TRBJ2-1; 12 positions match TRBD2. The germline V gene encodes CDR1 KGHDR and CDR2 SFDVKD. V trimming: 1 base; J trimming: 7 bases; junction bases outside the gene matches: 1. This CDR3 contains 15 residues. CDR3: CATSDLTSGRNEQFF. In DNA, the CDR3 is TGTGCCACCAGTGATTTAACTAGCGGGAGGAATGAGCAGTTCTTC.

The rearrangement joins TRBV11-3 to TRBJ2-5, with 10 bases lining up with TRBD1. V shed 0 bases, J shed 3 bases, and the junction held 1 base outside the gene matches. The CDR3 consists of 15 residues. Per the germline V gene, CDR1 is SGHNT and CDR2 is YENEEA. The CDR3: CASSLDGTGEETQYF. The DNA for the CDR3 is TGTGCCAGCAGCTTAGACGGGACAGGGGAAGAGACCCAGTACTTC.

This sequence joins TRBV5-4 and TRBJ2-2; D not resolved. Germline V gene lookup returns CDR1 SGHNT and CDR2 YYREEE (reference sequence). V lost 2 bases and J 1 base, leaving 12 bases between the germline ends. This CDR3 comprises 16 residues. The CDR3 reads CASSLGSRGNTGELFF. The CDR3 region has the DNA TGTGCCAGCAGCTTAGGTTCTCGTGGGAACACCGGGGAGCTGTTTTTT.

This chain connects TRBV6-2 or TRBV6-3 to TRBJ2-2; no reliable D call. CDR1 MNHEY and CDR2 SVGEGT come from the germline V gene. This CDR3 spans 15 amino acids. Trimming took 5 bases from V and 0 from J, leaving 10 bases between them. CDR3 in DNA: TGTGCCAGCAGTATCAATCGGGCGAACACCGGGGAGCTGTTTTTT. Amino acids: CASSINRANTGELFF.

The CDR3 protein is CSVGEQAREKLFF. The CDR3, as DNA: TGCAGCGTTGGAGAACAGGCCAGGGAAAAACTGTTTTTT. The rearrangement uses TRBV29-1 and TRBJ1-4; TRBD1 might be the D (5 bases). The CDR3 is made up of 13 amino acids. Looked up from germline, CDR1 is SQVTM and CDR2 is ANQGSEA. Deletions cut 4 bases from V and 8 bases from J, with 14 bases between.

V gene TRBV9 combines with J gene TRBJ2-7; D gene ambiguous. The V end lost 5 bases, the J end lost 4 bases, and 19 bases lay between the germline ends. The CDR3 length is 15 residues. CDR1 is SGDLS, CDR2 YYNGEE, per germline. CDR3 nucleotides: TGTGCCAGCAGTATAGCTCCCGGAGAAGCATACGAGCAGTACTTC. Amino acid sequence: CASSIAPGEAYEQYF. The variable domain in full, with the rest retrieved from reference TRBV9 and TRBJ2-7, is DSGVTQTPKHLITATGQRVTLRCSPRSGDLSVYWYQQSLDQGLQFLIQYYNGEERAKGNILERFSAQQFPDLHSELNLSSLELGDSALYFCASSIAPGEAYEQYFGPGTRLTVT.

The chain combines TRBV10-3 with TRBJ1-5; perhaps TRBD1 as D (5 bases). This CDR3 has 12 residues. V was shortened by 8 bases and J by 7 bases, with 12 bases between the two germline ends. The germline V gene has CDR1 ENHRY and CDR2 SYGVKD. The CDR3 DNA is TGTGCCATCGGGGGTGGCGAGCAGCCCCAGCATTTT. This codes for CAIGGGEQPQHF.

This chain uses TRBV6-5 with TRBJ1-4; D may be TRBD1 (6 bases). The CDR3 length is 13 residues. Trimming shortened V by 2 bases and J by 7 bases, and 8 bases separated the two germline ends. The V gene's germline CDR1 is MNHEY and CDR2 SVGAGI. In nucleotides, the CDR3 is TGTGCCAGCAGTTACAGGACAGCTGAAAAACTGTTTTTT. Protein sequence: CASSYRTAEKLFF.

This clone was detected a few times. V and J are TRBV19 and TRBJ2-5; D is undetermined. Germline-derived CDR1 and CDR2 are LNHDA and SQIVND (reference sequence). The CDR3 runs 12 residues. Trimming stripped 5 bases from V and 5 bases from J, with 9 bases between. Here the CDR3 reads CASSGYSETQYF. The CDR3 DNA sequence: TGTGCCAGTAGTGGTTACAGTGAGACCCAGTACTTC.

The chain joins TRBV6-5 to TRBJ2-6; D call uncertain. Trimming removed 6 bases from V and 4 bases from J, with 7 bases in between. Germline CDR1 MNHEY, CDR2 SVGAGI. CDR3 length equals 13 residues. CDR3 bases: TGTGCCAGCAGCAACAGCGGGGCCAACGTCCTGACTTTC. Protein: CASSNSGANVLTF.

This clone was seen once. The chain is built from TRBV4-1 and TRBJ2-3; weak D call: TRBD1 (5 bases). This CDR3 is built from 13 residues. Germline CDR1 MGHRA, CDR2 YSYEKL. The ends were cut back, 0 bases at V and 10 bases at J, with 11 bases in the middle. The CDR3 spells CASSQDNQGAQYF. The CDR3 DNA reads as TGCGCCAGCAGCCAAGATAACCAGGGCGCGCAGTATTTT.

This chain connects TRBV7-3 to TRBJ2-5; 11 bases match TRBD1. Germline CDR1 reads SGHTA; CDR2 reads FQGTGA. V was pared by 2 bases and J by 9 bases, with 2 bases of the junction left unmatched. CDR3 size: 13 residues. CDR3 amino acids: CASSLGGQGAQYF. The CDR3 DNA is TGTGCCAGCAGCTTAGGGGGACAGGGGGCCCAGTACTTC.

The chain links TRBV6-9 to TRBJ1-5, with D possibly matching TRBD1 (6 bases). Germline-derived CDR1 and CDR2 are MNHGY and SVAAGI. The CDR3 sequence is 15 residues long. Between the trimmed V and J ends, which lost 4 bases and 6 bases, there was a span of 16 bases. CDR3 nucleotide sequence: TGTGCCAGCAGTTTCAGCCAGGGGTTGGGTCAGCCCCAGCATTTT. It yields the protein CASSFSQGLGQPQHF.

The rearrangement joins TRBV3-1 (or the pseudogene TRBV3-2) to TRBJ2-3; 11 bases match TRBD2. This CDR3 is built from 21 residues. Germline CDR1 LGHDT, CDR2 YNNKEL (reference sequence). Trimming took 0 bases from V and 1 from J; bases not matched to a gene: 15. The CDR3: CASSQDRGGIAGGPGTDTQYF. Here the CDR3 DNA reads TGTGCCAGCAGCCAAGACCGGGGGGGAATAGCGGGAGGGCCCGGCACAGATACGCAGTATTTT.

This clone was observed a single time. The V and J genes are TRBV28 and TRBJ1-6, with D unresolved. V was cut by 2 bases and J by 10 bases, with 6 bases left in between. The germline CDR1 and CDR2 sequences are MDHEN and SYDVKM. This CDR3 has 12 amino acids. The CDR3 spells CASSLLVSPLHF. CDR3 sequence (DNA): TGTGCCAGCAGTTTACTGGTGTCACCCCTCCACTTT.

The DNA for the CDR3 is TGTGCCATCAGTGAGACTAGCGGGGTACCGAAGCAGAGGGTCGGGGAGCTGTTTTTT. Protein sequence: CAISETSGVPKQRVGELFF. The gene calls are TRBV10-3 and TRBJ2-2, with TRBD2 matching over 10 bases. The V gene end was trimmed by 2 bases and the J gene end by 7 bases; junction bases not matched to a gene: 16. This CDR3 region has 19 residues. Germline values: CDR1 ENHRY, CDR2 SYGVKD.

This clone was seen just once. The chain recombines TRBV29-1 with TRBJ2-7; 7 bases line up with TRBD1. Trimming at V came to 6 bases and at J to 4 bases, leaving 6 bases not matched to a gene. The CDR3 has 12 amino acids. The V gene's germline CDR1 is SQVTM and CDR2 ANQGSEA. CDR3 sequence: CSVRQGMYEQYF. In nucleotides, the CDR3 is TGCAGCGTCCGACAGGGTATGTACGAGCAGTACTTC.

The chain links TRBV19 to TRBJ2-2, with TRBD2 matching over 8 bases. Germline values: CDR1 LNHDA, CDR2 SQIVND (reference sequence). V shed 0 bases and J 6 bases; nucleotides not matched to a gene: 0. The CDR3 is 14 residues long. The CDR3 DNA is TGTGCCAGTAGTATAGATAGCGGGGCCGGGGAGCTGTTTTTT. Translation gives CASSIDSGAGELFF.

The chain uses TRBV5-4 and TRBJ2-7; 9 bases fit TRBD2. Trimming cost V 2 bases and J 3 bases; bases outside gene matches: 9. The CDR3 spans 16 residues. The germline V gene has CDR1 SGHNT and CDR2 YYREEE (reference sequence). The CDR3 spells CASSFGATSGLYEQYF. CDR3 DNA: TGTGCCAGCAGCTTTGGAGCGACTAGCGGACTCTACGAGCAGTACTTC.

V usage is TRBV5-4 and J usage is TRBJ2-3, with 10 positions matching TRBD2. CDR1 is SGHNT and CDR2 is YYREEE in the germline V gene (reference sequence). V lost 2 bases, J lost 5 bases, and 5 bases stayed unmatched. This CDR3 spans 15 amino acids. The CDR3 nucleotides are TGTGCCAGCAGCTTAGCGGGAGGGCCTATAGATACGCAGTATTTT. This sequence encodes CASSLAGGPIDTQYF. Full variable domain (outside the CDR3, taken from reference TRBV5-4 and TRBJ2-3): ETGVTQSPTHLIKTRGQQVTLRCSSQSGHNTVSWYQQALGQGPQFIFQYYREEENGRGNFPPRFSGLQFPNYSSELNVNALELDDSALYLCASSLAGGPIDTQYFGPGTRLTVL.

The chain carries TRBV19 and TRBJ2-7, with 8 nucleotides matching TRBD1. This CDR3 comprises 15 residues. Germline V gene data show CDR1 as LNHDA and CDR2 as SQIVND (reference sequence). Trimming cost V 5 bases and J 0 bases; bases outside gene matches: 6. The CDR3 DNA is TGTGCCAGTAGTTGGAGCAGGGGGCTCTCCTACGAGCAGTACTTC. It specifies CASSWSRGLSYEQYF.

This clone was detected a few times. V usage is TRBV6-1 and J usage is TRBJ1-5; perhaps TRBD1 as D (5 bases). This CDR3 has 14 amino acids. Per germline, CDR1 MNHNS and CDR2 SASEGT. Trimming shortened V by 1 base and J by 1 base, and 5 bases separated the two germline ends. CDR3 sequence (DNA): TGTGCCAGCAGTGAAGGACAGAGCAATCAGCCCCAGCATTTT. Translated, it gives CASSEGQSNQPQHF.

This clone turned up a few times. This chain uses TRBV9 with TRBJ2-3, with TRBD1 identical over 7 bases. Germline CDR1 reads SGDLS; CDR2 reads YYNGEE. The CDR3 is 16 residues long. The trim removed 4 bases at V and 0 bases at J, leaving 8 bases unmatched. This chain's CDR3 is CASSPRTGASTDTQYF. The CDR3 nucleotides are TGTGCCAGCAGCCCACGGACAGGCGCTAGCACAGATACGCAGTATTTT. The entire variable domain, with the rest obtained from reference TRBV9 and TRBJ2-3, is as follows: DSGVTQTPKHLITATGQRVTLRCSPRSGDLSVYWYQQSLDQGLQFLIQYYNGEERAKGNILERFSAQQFPDLHSELNLSSLELGDSALYFCASSPRTGASTDTQYFGPGTRLTVL.

The gene calls are TRBV3-1 (or the pseudogene TRBV3-2) and TRBJ2-1, with TRBD1 matching over 7 bases. Germline CDR1 is LGHDT and CDR2 is YNNKEL (reference sequence). There are 14 residues in the CDR3. With 10 bases clipped from V and 3 bases from J, the junction kept 9 bases outside the gene matches. CDR3 sequence (DNA): TGTGCCACCGCGGACAGGACCATCTACAATGAGCAGTTCTTC. Residues: CATADRTIYNEQFF.

Here the CDR3 reads CASGVRELFF. CDR3 DNA sequence: TGTGCCAGTGGGGTAAGGGAGCTGTTTTTT. The chain joins TRBV19 to TRBJ2-2; no clear D. The CDR3 runs to 10 residues. The V end lost 8 bases, the J end lost 9 bases, and 7 bases lay between the germline ends. In germline, CDR1 is LNHDA, CDR2 SQIVND (reference sequence).

This clone showed up just once. DNA for the CDR3: TGTGCCAGCAGTTCCGGACAGGGTCGGATCTACGAGCAGTACTTC. Its translation: CASSSGQGRIYEQYF. The rearrangement uses TRBV6-5 and TRBJ2-7; 8 positions match TRBD1. Germline values: CDR1 MNHEY, CDR2 SVGAGI. Losses at the gene ends were 4 bases for V and 3 bases for J; bases not matched to a gene: 8. The CDR3 has 15 amino acids.